These 10 T cell receptor beta chains share one sample of origin, sequenced in a study of early T cells in non-severe SARS-CoV-2 infection. TCRdb recomputed calls from the 5' RACE reads with MiXCR, one row per CDR3 protein. The profile shows about 42,000 distinct CDR3 sequences, 6% to 7.5% of them singletons. What was sequenced was whole blood. All receptors come from an adult who was a healthcare worker with PCR-confirmed SARS-CoV-2 infection or an uninfected control (not recorded which).

This chain uses TRBV2 with TRBJ1-2; no firm D call. From germline, CDR1 is SNHLY and CDR2 FYNNEI. The CDR3 totals 11 residues. Trimming took off 5 bases at V and 4 bases at J, with 5 bases between the two ends. Here the CDR3 DNA reads TGTGCCAGCAGTCCAGCCTATGGCTACACCTTC. Its protein product is CASSPAYGYTF.

There are a few counts of this clonotype. The genes are TRBV7-9 and TRBJ1-4; D remains unclear. CDR1 is SEHNR, CDR2 FQNEAQ, per germline (reference sequence). The CDR3 spans 14 residues. Deletions cut 2 bases from V and 2 bases from J, with 6 bases between. The CDR3 DNA reads as TGTGCCAGCAGCTTACAGGCCACTAATGAAAAACTGTTTTTT. Translation: CASSLQATNEKLFF.

This clonotype was picked up many times. The CDR3 spells CATSRDRRAGEQYF. In nucleotides, the CDR3 is TGTGCCACCAGCAGAGATCGCAGGGCCGGCGAGCAGTACTTC. The chain uses TRBV15 and TRBJ2-7; perhaps TRBD1 as D (5 bases). CDR3 length equals 14 residues. Per germline, CDR1 LNHNV and CDR2 YYDKDF (reference sequence). Trimming cost V 0 bases and J 6 bases, with 12 bases left between them.

This clonotype was observed a handful of times. CDR3 in amino acids: CASSQDGSNQPQHF. CDR3 bases: TGTGCCAGCAGCCAAGATGGGAGCAATCAGCCCCAGCATTTT. This sequence joins TRBV3-1 and TRBJ1-5, with D unresolved. This CDR3 is 14 amino acids long. Trimming stripped 0 bases from V and 1 base from J, with 4 bases between. In germline, CDR1 is LGHDT, CDR2 YNNKEL (reference sequence).

There are a few counts of this clonotype. This chain joins TRBV7-9 and TRBJ2-7, with D perhaps being TRBD1 or TRBD2 (7 bases each). CDR1 SEHNR and CDR2 FQNEAQ come from the germline V gene (reference sequence). Trimming pared 4 bases from V and 3 bases from J, leaving 19 bases between. CDR3 length: 16 residues. The CDR3 coding sequence is TGTGCCAGCAGCTCCACTTCCAGGGGGGGGATCTACGAGCAGTACTTC. Its protein product is CASSSTSRGGIYEQYF.

This clonotype was picked up many times. This chain joins TRBV6-6 and TRBJ1-5; TRBD1 might be the D (5 bases). Germline V lookup: CDR1 MNHNY, CDR2 SVGAGI (reference sequence). V was clipped by 6 bases and J by 1 base, with 13 bases between them. There are 15 residues in the CDR3. CDR3 sequence: CASSLGGESNQPQHF. The DNA for the CDR3 is TGTGCCAGCAGCTTAGGAGGGGAGAGCAATCAGCCCCAGCATTTT.

This clonotype was found many times. The chain combines TRBV9 with TRBJ1-1; D is unclear. The germline V gene has CDR1 SGDLS and CDR2 YYNGEE. The CDR3 runs to 15 residues. V lost 0 bases and J 1 base, leaving 10 bases between the germline ends. The CDR3 sequence: CASSVGPDQNTEAFF. The CDR3 DNA reads TGTGCCAGCAGCGTAGGTCCAGACCAGAACACTGAAGCTTTCTTT.

V gene TRBV7-6 combines with J gene TRBJ2-5; tentatively, D is TRBD1 (6 bases). Germline lookup yields CDR1 SGHVS and CDR2 FNYEAQ. V lost 3 bases and J lost 1, with 9 bases in between. The CDR3 totals 14 residues. CDR3 in DNA: TGTGCCAGCAGCTTTACAGGGACCCAAGAGACCCAGTACTTC. Protein: CASSFTGTQETQYF.

Only a few counts were recorded for this clonotype. The chain recombines TRBV5-1 with TRBJ2-3; 11 bases are a match to TRBD2. The CDR3 extends over 17 amino acids. V was clipped by 0 bases and J by 6 bases; unmatched bases: 9. Looked up from germline, CDR1 is SGHRS and CDR2 is YFSETQ. The DNA for the CDR3 is TGCGCCAGCAGCTTGGTAGCTAGCGGGGGGCCAGCGGATACGCAGTATTTT. It specifies CASSLVASGGPADTQYF.

This clonotype occurred a few times. J is TRBJ2-3 and V is TRBV10-1, with unresolved D. Looked up from germline, CDR1 is WNHNN and CDR2 is SYGVQD (reference sequence). The CDR3 totals 12 residues. V was pared by 0 bases and J by 6 bases, with 4 bases between. The CDR3 protein is CASSESLDTQYF. The CDR3 coding sequence is TGCGCCAGCAGTGAGTCGTTGGATACGCAGTATTTT.